This paragraph reports one T cell receptor (beta chain). Its specific antigen is unknown. No clone much larger than this one lies a single base away; base qualities are absent. The cohort comprised 666 healthy bone marrow donors. Cohort members were all nominally healthy when sampled, although unrecorded immune exposures were likely present. The donor was CMV seronegative and was included in the group of several hundred seronegative cohort members. Every donor gave a peripheral blood sample, and the peripheral blood mononuclear cells from that sample were used for TCR beta sequencing. The Qiagen DNeasy Blood Extraction Kit was used to extract genomic DNA from the blood cell samples. This record belongs to a study of cytomegalovirus exposure and HLA in healthy donors (dated by TCRdb to 2017 to 2019). In the study overall: In an earlier analysis of under 750 of the donors, 276 Gb of sequence data and 90 million to 120 million unique TCR beta sequences from 150 million to 200 million T cells were reported. An early release that covered more than 550 HLA-typed donors contained around 330 gigabases of sequencing data and 80 million or so unique TCR sequences. Of the roughly 410 genotyped donors, 70% to 90% were placed in the genetic ancestry cluster associated with self-reported Caucasian donors. The study aimed to test whether cataloging public T cell receptors could reveal signatures of past pathogen exposure. The study profiled the T cell repertoires of 500 to 800 subjects by immunosequencing and related them to cytomegalovirus serostatus. Along with the approximately 650-subject first cohort, a separate validation cohort of over 90 different subjects was used. High-throughput TCR immunosequencing, statistical association of individual TCRs with disease status, and machine learning were combined to predict cytomegalovirus infection status. A later analysis re-examined previously published TCR beta repertoires from over 500 donors and added high-resolution HLA genotyping to investigate patterns of TCR occurrence. Rather than using new phenotypic data, the later analysis identified candidate immune exposures from TCR beta sequences and from how often those sequences occurred across donors. An earlier analysis of around 540 of the donors applied high-throughput TCR beta sequencing to assess whether each TCR beta V gene segment acted as functional or pseudogenic. Donor age, sex, ethnicity and CMV serostatus were compiled alongside the repertoire data. In a later genetic analysis, genome-wide SNP genotypes for about 55% of the 666 donors were used, and that subset was treated as a discovery cohort. Every discovery cohort repertoire had been produced on one sequencing platform. HLA typing covered class I and class II loci at four-digit resolution. Typing coverage varied by locus: 629-630 donors for A, B, C, DRB1 and DQB1; about 520 for DQA1; around 610 for DPA1; approximately 470 for DPB1. Four or five DR-DQ haplotypes were handled as single units for association and clustering because linkage in the cohort was strong. On average, roughly 240,000 unique TCR beta nucleotide sequences were sequenced per donor among 350 to 400 genotyped donors of the cohort, with about 19% of those sequences being non-productive.

Library creation used the immunoSEQ multiplex PCR assay. For the multiplex PCR, a mixture combining 60 forward primers for TCR Vbeta segments and 13 reverse primers for TCR Jbeta segments was used. The CDR3 region of rearranged TCR beta genes was amplified from genomic DNA with a multiplex PCR assay. The amplified TCR beta libraries were sequenced on the Illumina HiSeq System as 87-base-pair reads. In the authors' own workflow: A later analysis tallied 75 million to 95 million unique TCR beta chains across the roughly 610 repertoires, and approximately 9.9 million of those chains were shared by two or more donors. Raw reads were error-corrected and collapsed into unique sequences with a nearest-neighbor algorithm that merged closely related sequences to remove PCR and sequencing errors. CDR3 sequences were aligned to IMGT reference sequences to assign V, D and J gene segments. Each retained sequence needed at least a six-nucleotide match to both a V gene segment and a J gene segment. Rearrangements were called productive when the CDR3 lacked stop codons and stayed in frame with V and J; all others were non-productive. Following IMGT convention, CDR3 was defined as the stretch from the second conserved V-encoded cysteine up to the conserved J-encoded phenylalanine. Sequences without an unambiguous match to a single V gene segment were excluded from the earlier analysis of about 600 of the donors. An earlier analysis of around 600 of the donors classified V segments as functional when productive rearrangements were above 56.7% and as segregating when the standard deviation between donors was above 5%. To diagnose cytomegalovirus status from the catalog of TCR beta chain sequences, a statistical classification framework was built. V and J gene assignment, in a later analysis, came from comparing TCR nucleotide sequences with IMGT/GENE-DB human TR gene sequences. Using the TCRdist pipeline, a later analysis assigned CDR3 sequences along with most-parsimonious VDJ recombination scenarios. In a later analysis, each TCR beta chain was defined by its CDR3 amino acid sequence together with its V-gene family, and reads without a unique V-gene family were excluded. In a later analysis, fewer than 650 highly shared, low-generation-probability nucleotide sequences were removed to address suspected cross-contamination and a sequencing artifact. A later analysis calculated a clonal expansion index for each public chain from normalized within-repertoire ranks of inferred template counts. In a later analysis, generation probabilities were computed with a VDJ recombination model fitted to out-of-frame rearrangements, and the resulting probabilities were checked against IGoR. In a later analysis, hypergeometric tests were used to score TCR-TCR, TCR-HLA and TCR-CMV co-occurrence, with a repertoire-size bias correction applied to TCR pairs. To estimate false discovery rates, a later analysis permuted the HLA or CMV assignments 20 times. In a later analysis, co-occurring TCRs were grouped with DBSCAN, and TCRdist sequence similarity was added when clustering was performed within HLA-allele-positive subsets. Repertoires with fewer than 30,000 or more than 120,000 public chains, plus five repertoires with anomalous nucleotide sharing, were excluded from co-occurrence clustering. Here the immuneACCESS table is served through TCRdb, limited to in-frame sequences with V and J called. Missing clones are a known gap in these copies; in checked studies unresolved V genes cover under half, and the rest lacks a known reason. V and J calls and clone size follow that table, whereas D and trimming were derived from the DNA. This sample holds 150,000 to 200,000 clones; 75% to 85% were observed only once. Of the sample, roughly 1.6% is held by the ten largest clones.

The germline V gene encodes CDR1 MNHEY and CDR2 SVGAGI. Ends trimmed: V by 2 bases, J by 10 bases; bases unmatched to a gene: 6. The CDR3 spans 13 residues, from the cysteine through the phenylalanine. CDR3 DNA is the only sequence kept; it has 39 bases, read in frame from the first base. Overall study outcomes, separate from this receptor: A later genetic analysis associated a missense DCLRE1C variant with V-gene and J-gene trimming of TCR beta chains, and an independent cohort replicated the association. In a later analysis, the rate of TCR association differed among HLA loci, with DRB1 alleles having the most associated TCRs and HLA-C alleles having the fewest. Because counts were too low, some 17 rarely observed V segments, including chromosome 9 orphons, were excluded from the earlier analysis of fewer than 650 of the donors. In this cohort, only TCR beta chains were sequenced, and detectable features were limited by the absence of alpha or paired-chain data. Several of the top co-occurrence clusters appeared to be linked to parvovirus B19, influenza, CMV and Epstein-Barr virus, according to a later analysis. Immune exposure information for the cohort was limited to CMV serostatus. A cluster of highly shared sequence variants was judged likely to represent a technical artifact of the sequencing pipeline. The study gave a list of more than 150 TCR beta chains associated with cytomegalovirus. In an earlier analysis of several hundred of the donors, most TCR beta V segments were observed in productive rearrangements about 87% or about 30% of the time, broadly matching IMGT annotations. In a later analysis, most CMV-associated TCR beta chains were found to appear HLA-restricted, with HLA associations seemingly driven largely by CMV exposure. A further reported finding was that TCR beta sequences accurately predicted the HLA-A and HLA-B alleles for most subjects in the first cohort. In a later analysis, HLA-associated TCR beta chains showed more clonal expansion and lower generation probabilities than non-associated chains that were equally common. Roughly uniform sequencing depth across donors was assumed in presence/absence analyses, although this assumption may not hold. Compared with the approximately 600-donor mean, donors in an Asian-associated ancestry cluster had fewer N-insertions in productive TCRs, according to a later genetic analysis. A later analysis associated 15,000 or so TCR beta sequences with specific HLA alleles at a false discovery rate of 0.05. Some IMGT-functional V segments, including TRBV6-2 and TRBV6-3, could not be distinguished by the 87-base-pair reads and were therefore excluded. Assigning TCR associations to individual alleles was difficult when HLA alleles, especially DR and DQ, strongly co-occurred. Correlated functional status among segregating V segments might reflect linkage disequilibrium, but an unknown experimental factor could not be ruled out. The authors suggested that the approach could potentially be extended to other disease states and immunological phenotypes. Cytomegalovirus status was reported to be diagnosed by the classifier with high specificity and sensitivity in both the original and validation cohorts. A few of the identified cytomegalovirus-associated TCR beta chains were confirmed in vitro to be specific for cytomegalovirus antigens. While some public TCRs were present in many individuals, most TCR sequences turned up only very rarely across donors. Because HLA typing was unavailable for some donors at each locus, only the typed subset was used in association tests.

The sequence joins TRBV6-5 to TRBJ1-1; TRBD1 aligns with 8 central bases. The receptor comes from a man between 18 and 29 years old in good health and CMV-seronegative. The sample consisted of PBMCs. The CDR3 is CASSYGGQGGAFF. The base sequence is TGTGCCAGCAGTTACGGAGGACAGGGAGGAGCTTTCTTT.